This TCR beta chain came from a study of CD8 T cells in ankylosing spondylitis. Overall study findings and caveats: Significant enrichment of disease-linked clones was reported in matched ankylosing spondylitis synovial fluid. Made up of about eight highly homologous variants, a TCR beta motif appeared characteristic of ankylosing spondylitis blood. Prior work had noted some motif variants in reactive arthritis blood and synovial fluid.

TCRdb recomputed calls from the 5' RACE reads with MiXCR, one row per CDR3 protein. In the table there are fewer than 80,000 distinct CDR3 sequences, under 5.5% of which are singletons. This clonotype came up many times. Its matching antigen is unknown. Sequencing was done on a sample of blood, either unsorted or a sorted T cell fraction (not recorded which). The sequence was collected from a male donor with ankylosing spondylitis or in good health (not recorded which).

This CDR3 reads CASSRMGQGVETQYF. In nucleotides, the CDR3 is TGCGCCAGCAGTCGGATGGGACAGGGGGTCGAGACCCAGTACTTC. The chain combines TRBV23-1 with TRBJ2-5; 11 bases align to TRBD1. TRBV23-1 is reported as an ORF; its role is uncertain. Trimming cost V 4 bases and J 5 bases; bases outside gene matches: 6. CDR3 length: 15 amino acids.